This T cell receptor beta chain was retrieved from a study of blood T cell repertoires in COVID-19. Trimming cost V 1 base and J 5 bases; bases outside gene matches: 10. Germline lookup yields CDR1 LNHNV and CDR2 YYDKDF (reference sequence). This CDR3 is 17 amino acids long. The assay was immunoSEQ multiplex PCR, and TCRdb's table has in-frame clones only and misses some. The sample contains about 150,000 clones, 80% to 90% of which appear only once. The sample consisted of peripheral blood. This TCR was recovered from a man aged 18 to 29 with COVID-19, enrolled during active disease. The chain recombines TRBV15 with TRBJ2-5; 10 positions agree with TRBD2. The CDR3 is CATSRVSGRVGWETQYF. Written as DNA, the CDR3 is TGTGCCACCAGCAGAGTGAGCGGGAGGGTTGGTTGGGAGACCCAGTACTTC.